One and the same sample provided the 5 T cell receptor beta chains below, sequenced in a study of blood T cell repertoires in COVID-19. Assay used: immunoSEQ multiplex PCR; TCRdb lists only in-frame clones, some missing. Among around 200,000 clones listed, 84% were seen once. Sequencing was performed on peripheral blood. The receptor source for this set is a woman aged 80 or over with active or convalescent COVID-19.

This clone was observed a handful of times. The chain joins TRBV19 to TRBJ2-2; 7 positions agree with TRBD2. The CDR3 is made up of 15 amino acids. Unmatched junction bases numbered 8, after V lost 5 bases and J lost 5 bases. Germline V CDR1 and CDR2: LNHDA, SQIVND (reference sequence). In nucleotides, the CDR3 is TGTGCCAGTAGTCCTATGGGGAGGGCAACCGGGGAGCTGTTTTTT. It specifies CASSPMGRATGELFF.

The V gene is TRBV6-2 or TRBV6-3, the J gene TRBJ2-7, with a tentative D call TRBD1 (6 bases). Germline V gene sequence: CDR1 MNHEY, CDR2 SVGEGT. The CDR3 loop spans 14 amino acids. V shed 6 bases and J shed 3 bases, with 15 bases lying between them. CDR3 sequence reads: CASSPGTYSYEQYF. The CDR3 DNA reads TGTGCCAGCAGCCCCGGGACATATAGCTACGAGCAGTACTTC.

The V call is TRBV6-5, the J call TRBJ2-5; TRBD2 aligns across 8 bases. CDR1 and CDR2 (germline): MNHEY, SVGAGI. The J segment lost 3 bases and the V segment lost 4 bases, leaving 1 base of the junction unmatched. CDR3 length equals 13 residues. The CDR3 spells CASSSGGEETQYF. CDR3 nucleotides: TGTGCCAGCAGTTCCGGGGGGGAAGAGACCCAGTACTTC.

The CDR3 DNA follows: TGTGCCAGCAGTAATACAGGGCTGGGAGGAAACACCATATATTTT. It codes for CASSNTGLGGNTIYF. J is TRBJ1-3 and V is TRBV28, with a possible D match to TRBD1 (6 bases). CDR1 and CDR2 from the germline V gene are MDHEN and SYDVKM. V gave up 5 bases and J gave up 4 bases, with 15 bases separating them. This CDR3 is 15 amino acids long.

The rearrangement joins TRBV6-6 to TRBJ1-1; perhaps TRBD1 as D (6 bases). Germline CDR1 reads MNHNY; CDR2 reads SVGAGI (reference sequence). The CDR3 is made up of 12 amino acids. The ends were cut back, 6 bases at V and 11 bases at J, with 16 bases in the middle. The CDR3 loop reads CASRGTGRVAFF. Written as DNA, the CDR3 is TGTGCCAGCAGAGGCACAGGGCGGGTGGCTTTCTTT.